This note documents a single T cell receptor (beta chain) sequence. Profiled with immunoSEQ multiplex PCR; TCRdb holds only in-frame clones, not every one. This table holds under 55,000 clones, around 83% found once. CDR3 length equals 17 residues. Germline loops: CDR1 SGHTA, CDR2 FQGNSA. V gave up 6 bases and J gave up 1 base; unmatched junction bases: 9. This sample was taken from a study of memory CD4+ T cells and cytomegalovirus serostatus. Single viable CD3+CD4+CD8-CD45RO+ cells were sorted as the memory CD4+ T cells. The sample was memory CD4+ T cells from blood. This clonotype was sampled from an adult in good health and CMV-seropositive. J is TRBJ2-3 and V is TRBV7-2; 11 nucleotides match TRBD2. The CDR3 reads CASRPRLAGKGTDTQYF. The CDR3 coding sequence is TGTGCCAGCAGACCAAGACTAGCGGGGAAGGGCACAGATACGCAGTATTTT.